This paragraph reports one TCR beta chain. This sample stems from a study of blood T cell repertoires in COVID-19. Overall study context: Material from acute and convalescent COVID-19 was sourced from the United States, Italy and Spain. In each case, the material was cDNA or gDNA derived from T cells, B-cell-depleted T cells, or PBMCs.

Per the authors' pipeline: Researchers report that nucleated cell counts were estimated from reference gene primer amplification. Assay: immunoSEQ multiplex PCR; the TCRdb copy retains only in-frame clones and omits some. The V and J calls and the clone size are those of that table, but D and trimming were determined from the DNA. Of about 150,000 clones listed, around 89% are singletons. The CDR3 covers 15 residues. Looked up from germline, CDR1 is SEHNR and CDR2 is FQNEAQ (reference sequence). Trimming left V 1 base short and J 1 base short, with 10 bases between. The TCR originated in a man over 45 who had recovered from COVID-19. Sequenced: peripheral blood. The rearrangement uses TRBV7-9 and TRBJ1-1; D is possibly TRBD1 (5 bases). The CDR3 reads CASSLVLGQNTEAFF. CDR3 coding DNA: TGTGCCAGCAGCTTAGTTTTGGGGCAGAACACTGAAGCTTTCTTT.